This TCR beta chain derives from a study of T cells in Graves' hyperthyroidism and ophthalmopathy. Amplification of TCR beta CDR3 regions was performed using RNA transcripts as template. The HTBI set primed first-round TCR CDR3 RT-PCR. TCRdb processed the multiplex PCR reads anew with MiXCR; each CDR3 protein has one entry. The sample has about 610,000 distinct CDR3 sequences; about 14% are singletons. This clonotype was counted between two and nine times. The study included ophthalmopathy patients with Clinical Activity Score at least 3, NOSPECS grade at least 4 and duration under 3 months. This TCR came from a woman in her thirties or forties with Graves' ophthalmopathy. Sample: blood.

This CDR3 reads CATSSLGESEAFF. The CDR3 nucleotides read TGTGCCACCAGCAGTCTAGGGGAATCTGAAGCTTTCTTT. The chain employs TRBV15 and TRBJ1-1, with D possibly being TRBD1 (5 bases). There are 13 residues in the CDR3. In germline, CDR1 is LNHNV, CDR2 YYDKDF (reference sequence). The V end lost 3 bases, the J end lost 6 bases, and 11 bases lay between the germline ends. The variable domain in full, completed from reference TRBV15 and TRBJ1-1, reads DAMVIQNPRYQVTQFGKPVTLSCSQTLNHNVMYWYQQKSSQAPKLLFHYYDKDFNNEADTPDNFQSRRPNTSFCFLDIRSPGLGDTAMYLCATSSLGESEAFFGQGTRLTVV.